This record covers a single T cell receptor (beta chain). A read error is possible here, since a much larger clone lies one base away. The record originates from a study of T cells in Graves' hyperthyroidism and ophthalmopathy. RNA transcripts served as the template for amplifying TCR beta CDR3 regions. RT-PCR in the first round (using the HTBI primer set) targeted the TCR CDR3. One entry per CDR3 protein, called by TCRdb with MiXCR from the multiplex PCR reads. Among 450,000 to 700,000 distinct CDR3 sequences listed, around 42% were seen once. Germline CDR1 reads MNHNS; CDR2 reads SASEGT. The CDR3 is 13 residues long.

The chain employs TRBV6-1 and TRBJ1-1, with D tentatively TRBD1 (6 bases). Input material: peripheral blood or thyroid tissue (not recorded which). This receptor was identified in an adult woman with Graves' disease, either hyperthyroidism or ophthalmopathy (not recorded which). The CDR3 region is CAISIQGSGEAFF. The CDR3 DNA reads TGTGCCATCAGTATCCAGGGGTCCGGTGAAGCTTTCTTT.